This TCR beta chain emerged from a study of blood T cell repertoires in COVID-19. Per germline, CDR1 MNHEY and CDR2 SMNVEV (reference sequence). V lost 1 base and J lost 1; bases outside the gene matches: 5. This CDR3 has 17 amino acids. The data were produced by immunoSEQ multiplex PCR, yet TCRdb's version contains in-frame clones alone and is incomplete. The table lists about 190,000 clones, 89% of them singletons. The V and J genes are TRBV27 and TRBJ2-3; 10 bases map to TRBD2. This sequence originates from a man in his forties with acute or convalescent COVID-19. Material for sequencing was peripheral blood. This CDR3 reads CASSLLWSGGGTDTQYF. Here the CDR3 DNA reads TGTGCCAGCAGTTTATTGTGGAGCGGGGGGGGCACAGATACGCAGTATTTT.